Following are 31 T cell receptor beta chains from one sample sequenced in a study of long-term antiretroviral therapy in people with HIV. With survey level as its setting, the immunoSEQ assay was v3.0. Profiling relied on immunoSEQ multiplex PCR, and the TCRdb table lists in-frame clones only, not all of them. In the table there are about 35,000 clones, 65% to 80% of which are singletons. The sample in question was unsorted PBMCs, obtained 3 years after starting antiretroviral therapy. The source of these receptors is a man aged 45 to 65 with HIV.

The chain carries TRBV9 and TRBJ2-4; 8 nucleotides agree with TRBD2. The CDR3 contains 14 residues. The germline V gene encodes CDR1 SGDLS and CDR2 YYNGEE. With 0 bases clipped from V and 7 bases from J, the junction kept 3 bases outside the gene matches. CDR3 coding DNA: TGTGCCAGCAGCGTAGGGCGGGGGGAGAACATTCAGTACTTC. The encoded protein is CASSVGRGENIQYF.

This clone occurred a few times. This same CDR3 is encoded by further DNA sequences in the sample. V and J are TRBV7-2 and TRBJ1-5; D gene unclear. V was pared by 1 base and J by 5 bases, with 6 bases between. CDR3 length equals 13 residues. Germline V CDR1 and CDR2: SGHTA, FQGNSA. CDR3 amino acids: CASSLGSHQPQHF. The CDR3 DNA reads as TGTGCCAGCAGCTTAGGGTCACATCAGCCCCAGCATTTT.

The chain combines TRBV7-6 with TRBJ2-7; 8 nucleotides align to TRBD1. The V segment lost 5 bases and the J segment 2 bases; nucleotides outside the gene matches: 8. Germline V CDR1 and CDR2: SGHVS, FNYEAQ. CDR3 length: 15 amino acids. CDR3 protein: CASSTGTGGTYEQYF. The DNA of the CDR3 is TGTGCCAGCAGCACAGGGACAGGCGGTACCTACGAGCAGTACTTC.

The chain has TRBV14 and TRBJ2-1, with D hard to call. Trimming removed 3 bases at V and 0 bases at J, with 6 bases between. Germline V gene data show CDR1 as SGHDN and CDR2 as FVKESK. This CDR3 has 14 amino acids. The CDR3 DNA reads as TGTGCCAGCAGCCAGTCCAGCTCCTACAATGAGCAGTTCTTC. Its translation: CASSQSSSYNEQFF.

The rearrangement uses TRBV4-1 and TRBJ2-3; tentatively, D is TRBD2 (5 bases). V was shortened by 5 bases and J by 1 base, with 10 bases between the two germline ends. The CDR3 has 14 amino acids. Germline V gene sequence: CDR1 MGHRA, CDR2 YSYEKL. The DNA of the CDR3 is TGCGCCAGCAGCGTCGGAGCGGGCACAGATACGCAGTATTTT. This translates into CASSVGAGTDTQYF.

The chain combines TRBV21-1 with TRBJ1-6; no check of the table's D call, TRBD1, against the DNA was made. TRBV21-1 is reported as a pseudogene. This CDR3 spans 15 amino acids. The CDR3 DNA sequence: TGTGCCAGCAGCAAAGTTTCAGGGTACAATTCACCCCTCCACTTT. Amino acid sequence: CASSKVSGYNSPLHF.

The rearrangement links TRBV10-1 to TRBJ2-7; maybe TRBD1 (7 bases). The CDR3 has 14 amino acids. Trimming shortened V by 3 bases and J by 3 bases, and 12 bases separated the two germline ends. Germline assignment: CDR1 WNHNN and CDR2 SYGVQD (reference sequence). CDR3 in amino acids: CASSDGGQIYEQYF. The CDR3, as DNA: TGCGCCAGCAGTGACGGGGGACAGATCTACGAGCAGTACTTC.

CDR3 sequence: CASSPGPSGNEQYF. For the CDR3, the DNA is TGTGCCAGCTCACCAGGGCCTAGCGGGAACGAGCAGTACTTC. The chain couples TRBV18 to TRBJ2-7, with 9 bases lining up with TRBD2. The ends lost 2 bases at V and 5 bases at J; junction bases unmatched: 4. Germline assignment: CDR1 KGHSH and CDR2 LQKENI. This CDR3 is 14 amino acids long.

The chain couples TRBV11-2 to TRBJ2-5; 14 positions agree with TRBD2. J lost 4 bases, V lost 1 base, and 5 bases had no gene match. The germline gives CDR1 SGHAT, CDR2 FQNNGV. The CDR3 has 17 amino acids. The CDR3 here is CASSLGTSGGQAETQYF. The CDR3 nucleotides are TGTGCCAGCAGCTTAGGGACTAGCGGGGGGCAGGCAGAGACCCAGTACTTC.

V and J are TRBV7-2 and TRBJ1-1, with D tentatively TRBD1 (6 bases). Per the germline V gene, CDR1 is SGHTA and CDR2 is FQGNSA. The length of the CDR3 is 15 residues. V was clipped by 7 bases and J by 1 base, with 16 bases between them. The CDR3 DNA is TGTGCCAGCACCTATAGAGGGGGGCCGAACACTGAAGCTTTCTTT. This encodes CASTYRGGPNTEAFF. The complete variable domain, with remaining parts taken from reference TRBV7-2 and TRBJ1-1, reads GAGVSQSPSNKVTEKGKDVELRCDPISGHTALYWYRQSLGQGLEFLIYFQGNSAPDKSGLPSDRFSAERTGGSVSTLTIQRTQQEDSAVYLCASTYRGGPNTEAFFGQGTRLTVV.

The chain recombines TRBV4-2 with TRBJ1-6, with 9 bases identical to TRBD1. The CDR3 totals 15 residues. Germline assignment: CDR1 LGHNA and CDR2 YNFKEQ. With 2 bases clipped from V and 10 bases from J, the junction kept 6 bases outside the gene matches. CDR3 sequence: CASSQMGQGNSPLHF. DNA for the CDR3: TGTGCCAGCAGCCAAATGGGACAGGGAAACTCACCCCTCCACTTT.

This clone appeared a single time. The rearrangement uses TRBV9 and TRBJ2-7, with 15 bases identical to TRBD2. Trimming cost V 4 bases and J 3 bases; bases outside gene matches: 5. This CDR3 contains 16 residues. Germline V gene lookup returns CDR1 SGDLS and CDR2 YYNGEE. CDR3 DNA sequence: TGTGCCAGCAGCCTCGGACTAGCGGGGGGGTACTACGAGCAGTACTTC. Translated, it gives CASSLGLAGGYYEQYF. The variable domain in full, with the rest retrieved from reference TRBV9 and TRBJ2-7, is DSGVTQTPKHLITATGQRVTLRCSPRSGDLSVYWYQQSLDQGLQFLIQYYNGEERAKGNILERFSAQQFPDLHSELNLSSLELGDSALYFCASSLGLAGGYYEQYFGPGTRLTVT.

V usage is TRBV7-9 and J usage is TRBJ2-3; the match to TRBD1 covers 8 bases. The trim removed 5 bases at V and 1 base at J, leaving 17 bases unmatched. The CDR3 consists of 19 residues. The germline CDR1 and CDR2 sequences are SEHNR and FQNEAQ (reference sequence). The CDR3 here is CASSPLRFGPTGGTDTQYF. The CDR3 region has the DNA TGTGCCAGCAGCCCCCTTCGTTTCGGCCCGACAGGGGGCACAGATACGCAGTATTTT.

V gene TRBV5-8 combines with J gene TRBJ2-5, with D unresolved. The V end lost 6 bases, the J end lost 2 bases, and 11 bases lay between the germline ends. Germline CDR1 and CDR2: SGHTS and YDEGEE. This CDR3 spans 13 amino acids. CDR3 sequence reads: CASTSRGQETQYF. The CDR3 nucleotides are TGTGCCAGCACCTCAAGAGGTCAAGAGACCCAGTACTTC.

CDR3 residues: CASSYSSLGQGGGYTF. In DNA, the CDR3 is TGTGCCAGCAGTTACTCGAGTCTGGGACAGGGGGGAGGCTACACCTTC. This sequence joins TRBV6-5 and TRBJ1-2; TRBD1 matches at 11 bases. J was trimmed by 8 bases and V by 0 bases; bases with no gene match: 8. This CDR3 comprises 16 residues. CDR1 and CDR2 (germline): MNHEY, SVGAGI.

The CDR3 loop is CASSLGDGRTQYF. The CDR3 coding sequence is TGTGCCAGCAGCTTAGGGGACGGAAGGACGCAGTATTTT. The chain combines TRBV7-2 with TRBJ2-3; D could derive from TRBD1 or TRBD2 (5 bases each). The germline gives CDR1 SGHTA, CDR2 FQGNSA. The V gene lost 1 base and the J gene lost 9 bases, with 11 bases spanning the gap. This CDR3 spans 13 amino acids.

CDR3 region: CASMPGSTQETQYF. The CDR3 DNA reads TGCGCCAGCATGCCAGGGTCAACACAAGAGACCCAGTACTTC. V and J are TRBV5-1 and TRBJ2-5, with D maybe TRBD1 (5 bases). The germline V and J ends were trimmed by 6 bases and 2 bases, with 14 bases remaining between them. This CDR3 region has 14 residues. CDR1 is SGHRS and CDR2 is YFSETQ in the germline V gene.

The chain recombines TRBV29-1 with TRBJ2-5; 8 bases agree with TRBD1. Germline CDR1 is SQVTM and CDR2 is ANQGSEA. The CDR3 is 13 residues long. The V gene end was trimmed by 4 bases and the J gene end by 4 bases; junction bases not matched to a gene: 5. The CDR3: CSVVPDRGETQYF. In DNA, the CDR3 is TGCAGCGTTGTCCCCGACAGGGGAGAGACCCAGTACTTC.

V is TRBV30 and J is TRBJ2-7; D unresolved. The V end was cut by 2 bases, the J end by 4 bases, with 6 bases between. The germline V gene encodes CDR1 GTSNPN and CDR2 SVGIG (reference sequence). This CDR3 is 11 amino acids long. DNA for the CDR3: TGTGCCTGGAGTTCGAGGTACGAGCAGTACTTC. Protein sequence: CAWSSRYEQYF. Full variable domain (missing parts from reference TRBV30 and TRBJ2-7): SQTIHQWPATLVQPVGSPLSLECTVEGTSNPNLYWYRQAAGRGLQLLFYSVGIGQISSEVPQNLSASRPQDRQFILSSKKLLLSDSGFYLCAWSSRYEQYFGPGTRLTVT.

The CDR3: CASTGRGRSYGYTF. The CDR3 nucleotides are TGTGCCAGTACTGGCAGGGGGCGAAGTTATGGCTACACCTTC. The J gene is TRBJ1-2, the V gene TRBV19; 8 nucleotides align to TRBD1. V gave up 7 bases and J gave up 5 bases; unmatched junction bases: 9. CDR3 length equals 14 residues. Per germline, CDR1 LNHDA and CDR2 SQIVND (reference sequence).

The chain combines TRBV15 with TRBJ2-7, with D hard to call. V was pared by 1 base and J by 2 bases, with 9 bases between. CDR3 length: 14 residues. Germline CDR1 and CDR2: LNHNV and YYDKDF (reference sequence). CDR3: CATSRGARTYEQYF. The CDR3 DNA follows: TGTGCCACCAGCAGAGGGGCCAGGACCTACGAGCAGTACTTC. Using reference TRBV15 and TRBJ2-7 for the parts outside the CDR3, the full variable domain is DAMVIQNPRYQVTQFGKPVTLSCSQTLNHNVMYWYQQKSSQAPKLLFHYYDKDFNNEADTPDNFQSRRPNTSFCFLDIRSPGLGDTAMYLCATSRGARTYEQYFGPGTRLTVT.

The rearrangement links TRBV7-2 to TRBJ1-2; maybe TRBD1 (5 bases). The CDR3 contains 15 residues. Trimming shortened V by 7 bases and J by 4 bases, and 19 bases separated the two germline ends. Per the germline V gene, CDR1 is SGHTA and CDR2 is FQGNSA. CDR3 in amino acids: CASTESLGGGYGYTF. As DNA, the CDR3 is TGTGCCAGCACCGAATCCCTGGGCGGGGGCTATGGCTACACCTTC.

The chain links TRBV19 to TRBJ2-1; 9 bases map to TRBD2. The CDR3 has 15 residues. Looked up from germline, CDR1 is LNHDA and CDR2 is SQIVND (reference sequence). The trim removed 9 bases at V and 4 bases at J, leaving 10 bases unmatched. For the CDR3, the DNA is TGTGCCAGCGCGGAAGCGGGGGGAGGTTACAATGAGCAGTTCTTC. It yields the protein CASAEAGGGYNEQFF.

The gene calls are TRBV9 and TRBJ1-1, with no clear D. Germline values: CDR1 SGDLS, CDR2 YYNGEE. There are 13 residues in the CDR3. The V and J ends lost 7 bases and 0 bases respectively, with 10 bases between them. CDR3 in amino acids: CASSPGLNTEAFF. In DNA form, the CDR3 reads TGTGCCAGCTCGCCCGGGCTGAACACTGAAGCTTTCTTT.

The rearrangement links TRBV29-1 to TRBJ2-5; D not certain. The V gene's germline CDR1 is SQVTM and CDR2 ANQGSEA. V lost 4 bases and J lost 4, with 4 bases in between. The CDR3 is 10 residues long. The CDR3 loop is CSVVGETQYF. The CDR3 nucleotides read TGCAGCGTTGTGGGAGAGACCCAGTACTTC.

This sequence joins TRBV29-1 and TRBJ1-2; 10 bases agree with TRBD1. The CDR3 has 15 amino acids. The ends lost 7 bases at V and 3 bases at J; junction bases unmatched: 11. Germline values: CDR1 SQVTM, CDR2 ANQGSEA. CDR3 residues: CSAQGGTGDHYGYTF. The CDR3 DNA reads TGCAGCGCCCAAGGTGGGACAGGGGACCACTATGGCTACACCTTC.

CDR3 region: CASSKLAGGDTQYF. CDR3 DNA: TGTGCCAGCAGTAAACTAGCGGGTGGAGATACGCAGTATTTT. The rearrangement joins TRBV7-2 to TRBJ2-3, with TRBD2 identical over 9 bases. Trimming took 6 bases from V and 5 from J; bases not matched to a gene: 6. The CDR3 is 14 amino acids. The germline V gene has CDR1 SGHTA and CDR2 FQGNSA.

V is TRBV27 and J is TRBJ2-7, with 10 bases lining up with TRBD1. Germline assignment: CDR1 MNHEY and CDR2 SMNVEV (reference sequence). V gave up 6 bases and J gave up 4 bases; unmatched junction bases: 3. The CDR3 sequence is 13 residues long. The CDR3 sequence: CASRGQGSYEQYF. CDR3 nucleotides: TGTGCCAGCAGGGGACAGGGGTCATACGAGCAGTACTTC.

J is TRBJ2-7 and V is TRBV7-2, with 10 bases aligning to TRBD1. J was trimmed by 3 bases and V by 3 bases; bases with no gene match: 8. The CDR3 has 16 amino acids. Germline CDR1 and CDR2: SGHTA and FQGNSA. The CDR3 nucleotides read TGTGCCAGCAGCTTCGACAGGGGGCGCATGGTCTACGAGCAGTACTTC. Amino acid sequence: CASSFDRGRMVYEQYF.

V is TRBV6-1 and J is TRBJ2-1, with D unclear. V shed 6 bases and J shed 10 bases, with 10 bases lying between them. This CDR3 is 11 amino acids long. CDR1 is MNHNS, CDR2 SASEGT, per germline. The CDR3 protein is CASSLAGEQFF. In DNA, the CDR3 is TGTGCCAGCAGCTTAGCCGGCGAGCAGTTCTTC.

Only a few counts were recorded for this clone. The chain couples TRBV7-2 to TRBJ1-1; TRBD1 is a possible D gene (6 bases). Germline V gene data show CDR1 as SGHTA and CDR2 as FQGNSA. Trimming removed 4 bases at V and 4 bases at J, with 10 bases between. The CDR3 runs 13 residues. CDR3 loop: CASSSTGSTEAFF. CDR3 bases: TGTGCCAGCAGCTCTACAGGGTCCACTGAAGCTTTCTTT.